The text below deals with one T cell receptor beta chain. Its target is unknown. This sample is drawn from a study of cytomegalovirus exposure and HLA in healthy donors. Study conclusions and caveats: Most TCR sequences proved rare, with some public TCRs found in many donors. In a later analysis, several top co-occurrence clusters appeared linked to parvovirus B19, influenza, CMV and Epstein-Barr virus. Solely CMV serostatus was available to characterize immune exposure. Prior analysis indicated that the majority of TCR beta V segments exhibited productivity approximately 87% or approximately 30% of the time.

PCR used 60 Vbeta primers and 13 Jbeta primers. Only in-frame clones appear in the TCRdb table, and some are missing; sequencing was by immunoSEQ multiplex PCR. This table has around 190,000 clones, 70% to 85% appearing once. The specimen sequenced was PBMCs. The sequence was obtained from a girl aged 2 to 9 in good health and CMV-seropositive.

The CDR3 bases are TGTGCCACCTGGGCCGGGTTCGTGGGCGACAGACAAACGAGTGAGCAGTTCTTC. Translation: CATWAGFVGDRQTSEQFF. The J gene is TRBJ2-1, the V gene TRBV27, with D possibly being TRBD1 (5 bases). The CDR3 spans 18 residues. Per the germline V gene, CDR1 is MNHEY and CDR2 is SMNVEV (reference sequence). V was clipped by 10 bases and J by 9 bases, with 34 bases between them.